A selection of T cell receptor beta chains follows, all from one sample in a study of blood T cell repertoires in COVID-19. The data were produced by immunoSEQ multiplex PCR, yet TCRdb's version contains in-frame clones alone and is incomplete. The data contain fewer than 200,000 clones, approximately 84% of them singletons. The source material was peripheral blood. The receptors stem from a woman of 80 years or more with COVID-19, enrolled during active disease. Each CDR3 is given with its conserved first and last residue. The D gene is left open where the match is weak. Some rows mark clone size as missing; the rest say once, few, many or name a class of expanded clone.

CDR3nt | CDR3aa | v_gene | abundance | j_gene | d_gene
TGTGCCAGCTCACCCTTACCTCAGGATAACTATGGCTACACCTTC | CASSPLPQDNYGYTF | TRBV18 | - | TRBJ1-2 | -
TGCGCCAGCAGCTTGGCCCCGACAGGGAGCTCCTACGAGCAGTACTTC | CASSLAPTGSSYEQYF | TRBV5-1 | - | TRBJ2-7 | TRBD1
TGTGCCAGCAGCTTAAAGGGGGCGAACACCATATATTTT | CASSLKGANTIYF | TRBV7-2 | few | TRBJ1-3 | TRBD1
TGTGCCAGCAGTGAAGTTGCCGGGTCGGCTTTCTACAATGAGCAGTTCTTC | CASSEVAGSAFYNEQFF | TRBV6-1 | once | TRBJ2-1 | -
TGTGCCAGCAGACGGACACCGGGTAACACTGAAGCTTTCTTT | CASRRTPGNTEAFF | TRBV7-8 | once | TRBJ1-1 | -
TGTGCCAGCAGTGAACCGAGACGGGTACTAGGTAATAATGAAAAACTGTTTTTT | CASSEPRRVLGNNEKLFF | TRBV6-1 | - | TRBJ1-4 | -
TGTGCCAGCAGGGACGGAGGGGTTGATGAGCAGTTCTTC | CASRDGGVDEQFF | TRBV2 | - | TRBJ2-1 | -
TGTGCCAGCAGCCAAACAGCCTACGAGCAGTACTTC | CASSQTAYEQYF | TRBV6-2/TRBV6-3 | - | TRBJ2-7 | -
TGTGCCAGCAGTGAAAGGGTCAGGGGGCCCGGCACTGAAGCTTTCTTT | CASSERVRGPGTEAFF | TRBV2 | - | TRBJ1-1 | TRBD1
TGTGCCAGCAGCCAAGATCCAGGAGGAAGCTCCTACGAGCAGTACTTC | CASSQDPGGSSYEQYF | TRBV4-2 | once | TRBJ2-7 | -
TGTGCCAGCAGTCCACTAGCGGCGAGCTCCTACAATGAGCAGTTCTTC | CASSPLAASSYNEQFF | TRBV27 | - | TRBJ2-1 | TRBD2
TGTGCCAGCAGCTGGGACAGGTTAAATGAAAAACTGTTTTTT | CASSWDRLNEKLFF | TRBV5-8 | - | TRBJ1-4 | TRBD1
TGTGCCAGCAGCCCAAGGGGAAAACTGTTTTTT | CASSPRGKLFF | TRBV11-2 | - | TRBJ1-4 | -
TGCGCCAGCAGCGTTAGCGGAAAGAGCTCCTACGAGCAGTACTTC | CASSVSGKSSYEQYF | TRBV5-1 | - | TRBJ2-7 | -
TGTGCCAGCAGTGGGGCTAGGGGCTCCTACGAGCAGTACTTC | CASSGARGSYEQYF | TRBV2 | - | TRBJ2-7 | -
TGTGCCAGCAGCTTGGTCCTACAGGGAACTTATTCACCCCTCCACTTT | CASSLVLQGTYSPLHF | TRBV5-5 | once | TRBJ1-6 | -
TGTGCCAGCAGCTTAGGAGGTACCGTCGATCAGCCCCAGCATTTT | CASSLGGTVDQPQHF | TRBV7-9 | few | TRBJ1-5 | -
TGTGCCAGCAGCTTGACAGGGGACTCTGGCTACACCTTC | CASSLTGDSGYTF | TRBV7-2 | - | TRBJ1-2 | TRBD1
TGTGCCAGCAGCCCTACAGGGGACGATACGCAGTATTTT | CASSPTGDDTQYF | TRBV5-8 | - | TRBJ2-3 | TRBD1
TGCGCCAGCAGCTTGGTTAGCGGGAGGGCTAGTGAGCAGTTCTTC | CASSLVSGRASEQFF | TRBV5-1 | - | TRBJ2-1 | TRBD2
TGTGCCAGCAGTTCAGCACCGGGACACTATGCCTACGAGCAGTACTTC | CASSSAPGHYAYEQYF | TRBV27 | - | TRBJ2-7 | -
TGTGCCAGTAGACCGCGGACAGGGCTCGCCGAGCAGTACTTC | CASRPRTGLAEQYF | TRBV19 | - | TRBJ2-7 | TRBD1